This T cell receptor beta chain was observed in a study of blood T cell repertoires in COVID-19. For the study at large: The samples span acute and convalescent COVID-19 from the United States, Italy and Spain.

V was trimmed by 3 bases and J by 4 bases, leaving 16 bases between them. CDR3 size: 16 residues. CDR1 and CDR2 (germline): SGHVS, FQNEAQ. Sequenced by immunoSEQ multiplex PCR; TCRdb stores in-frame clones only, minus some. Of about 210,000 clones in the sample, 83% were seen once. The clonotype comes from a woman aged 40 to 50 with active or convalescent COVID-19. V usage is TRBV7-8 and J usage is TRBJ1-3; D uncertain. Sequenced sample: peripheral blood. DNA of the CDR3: TGTGCCAGCAGCTTGGCCCCCGAGGGCGCGGGAAACACCATATATTTT. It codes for CASSLAPEGAGNTIYF.